One sample yielded the 32 T cell receptor beta chains listed below, sequenced in a study of blood T cell repertoires in COVID-19. TCRdb's copy holds only in-frame clones and misses some; the assay was immunoSEQ multiplex PCR. This table has some 220,000 clones, nearly 85% appearing once. The source material was peripheral blood. The receptors derive from a human donor in a cohort sampled during active COVID-19.

This chain uses TRBV11-3 with TRBJ2-3; 8 bases match TRBD1. CDR1 and CDR2 from the germline V gene are SGHNT and YENEEA. The CDR3 covers 14 residues. The V and J ends lost 5 bases and 3 bases, in that order; junction bases with no gene match: 4. CDR3 coding DNA: TGTGCCAGCAGCCAGACAGGGGTGACAGATACGCAGTATTTT. Protein sequence: CASSQTGVTDTQYF. The complete variable domain, with remaining parts taken from reference TRBV11-3 and TRBJ2-3, reads EAGVVQSPRYKIIEKKQPVAFWCNPISGHNTLYWYLQNLGQGPELLIRYENEEAVDDSQLPKDRFSAERLKGVDSTLKIQPAELGDSAVYLCASSQTGVTDTQYFGPGTRLTVL.

The chain couples TRBV6-2 or TRBV6-3 to TRBJ2-2; maybe TRBD1 (5 bases). Trimming cost V 5 bases and J 5 bases, with 30 bases left between them. The germline gives CDR1 MNHEY, CDR2 SVGEGT. The CDR3 runs to 20 residues. Written as DNA, the CDR3 is TGTGCCAGCAGTAGATTCACTGGTCCACGAGAAGGGGCCTATACCGGGGAGCTGTTTTTT. This translates into CASSRFTGPREGAYTGELFF.

The chain joins TRBV5-6 to TRBJ2-1; tentatively, D is TRBD2 (6 bases). The CDR3 is made up of 16 amino acids. Germline V gene data show CDR1 as SGHDT and CDR2 as YYEEEE. The V end lost 3 bases, the J end lost 0 bases, and 13 bases lay between the germline ends. CDR3 DNA: TGTGCCAGCAGCTCCCCCAGCGGGCCCTCCTACAATGAGCAGTTCTTC. Its translation is CASSSPSGPSYNEQFF.

This chain links TRBV19 with TRBJ2-1, with 10 nucleotides matching TRBD1. Germline V gene data show CDR1 as LNHDA and CDR2 as SQIVND (reference sequence). The CDR3 extends over 13 amino acids. The junction had 4 bases not matched to a gene; V was cut back by 7 bases and J by 7 bases. In DNA, the CDR3 is TGTGCCAGTATGCCGGGACAGGGGAATGAGCAGTTCTTC. This encodes CASMPGQGNEQFF.

This clone has just one count. The chain links TRBV5-1 to TRBJ2-5, with D tentatively TRBD2 (6 bases). Trimming shortened V by 6 bases and J by 5 bases, and 17 bases separated the two germline ends. The length of the CDR3 is 14 residues. The germline CDR1 and CDR2 sequences are SGHRS and YFSETQ. The CDR3 sequence is CASKLGGRVETQYF. The CDR3 coding sequence is TGCGCCAGCAAGCTTGGGGGGAGAGTGGAGACCCAGTACTTC.

This CDR3 is CASSIGQTGGELFF. In DNA, the CDR3 is TGTGCCAGTAGTATAGGCCAGACAGGCGGGGAGCTGTTTTTT. This chain connects TRBV19 to TRBJ2-2; tentatively, D is TRBD1 (6 bases). The CDR3 contains 14 residues. Per the germline V gene, CDR1 is LNHDA and CDR2 is SQIVND (reference sequence). The ends were cut back, 1 base at V and 7 bases at J, with 10 bases in the middle.

V usage is TRBV27 and J usage is TRBJ1-2, with no clear D. CDR3 length: 12 amino acids. The ends were cut back, 4 bases at V and 6 bases at J, with 9 bases in the middle. Germline CDR1 and CDR2: MNHEY and SMNVEV (reference sequence). The CDR3 DNA reads TGTGCCAGCAGTTCAACTACCGATGGCTACACCTTC. Its translation is CASSSTTDGYTF.

In this sample, this clone turned up many times. This CDR3 reads CASSAGDRGLGYTF. CDR3 bases: TGCGCCAGCAGCGCCGGGGACAGGGGCCTCGGCTACACCTTC. The rearrangement links TRBV5-1 to TRBJ1-2; 10 positions agree with TRBD1. The J segment lost 8 bases and the V segment lost 4 bases, leaving 8 bases of the junction unmatched. The CDR3 extends over 14 amino acids. CDR1 SGHRS and CDR2 YFSETQ come from the germline V gene.

This clone was seen a handful of times. V is TRBV5-4 and J is TRBJ2-1; 8 bases agree with TRBD2. Germline CDR1 reads SGHNT; CDR2 reads YYREEE (reference sequence). The CDR3 spans 16 residues. The trim removed 5 bases at V and 4 bases at J, leaving 11 bases unmatched. This CDR3 reads CASSSAGAHIYNEQFF. The CDR3 bases are TGTGCCAGCAGTTCAGCGGGAGCTCACATATACAATGAGCAGTTCTTC.

This chain uses TRBV2 with TRBJ2-3, with a weak D call TRBD2 (5 bases). CDR3 length: 13 amino acids. Germline V gene sequence: CDR1 SNHLY, CDR2 FYNNEI. V was cut by 8 bases and J by 0 bases, with 9 bases left in between. This chain's CDR3 is CASLRDSTDTQYF. The CDR3 DNA reads TGTGCCAGCTTGAGGGATAGCACAGATACGCAGTATTTT.

The chain has TRBV27 and TRBJ1-1; weak D call: TRBD1 (6 bases). The germline V and J ends were trimmed by 0 bases and 3 bases, with 17 bases remaining between them. The germline CDR1 and CDR2 sequences are MNHEY and SMNVEV (reference sequence). This CDR3 has 17 amino acids. The CDR3 nucleotides read TGTGCCAGCAGTTTATCACCGCTGGGCGGGGGGCACACTGAAGCTTTCTTT. It translates to CASSLSPLGGGHTEAFF.

The chain carries TRBV6-6 and TRBJ2-7; D is possibly TRBD2 (5 bases). V was trimmed by 10 bases and J by 2 bases, leaving 18 bases between them. There are 14 residues in the CDR3. The germline CDR1 and CDR2 sequences are MNHNY and SVGAGI (reference sequence). The CDR3 reads CATSGTDGAYEQYF. CDR3 sequence (DNA): TGTGCCACCTCGGGAACAGACGGAGCCTACGAGCAGTACTTC.

This sequence joins TRBV12-3 or TRBV12-4 and TRBJ2-3; D unresolved. Trimming pared 0 bases from V and 5 bases from J, leaving 6 bases between. The CDR3 is 13 residues long. The CDR3 spells CASSLAALDTQYF. Here the CDR3 DNA reads TGTGCCAGCAGTTTAGCGGCCCTAGATACGCAGTATTTT.

This rearrangement joins TRBV5-1 to TRBJ2-7; 9 bases align to TRBD1. Trimming removed 1 base from V and 3 bases from J; junction bases left unmatched: 5. CDR1 is SGHRS, CDR2 YFSETQ, per germline. The CDR3 is made up of 15 amino acids. The CDR3 loop reads CASSLRTGAYYEQYF. CDR3 sequence (DNA): TGCGCCAGCAGCTTGAGGACAGGGGCGTACTACGAGCAGTACTTC.

The chain is built from TRBV5-4 and TRBJ1-5, with unresolved D. There are 13 residues in the CDR3. V gave up 0 bases and J gave up 4 bases, with 5 bases separating them. The germline V gene has CDR1 SGHNT and CDR2 YYREEE (reference sequence). The CDR3 bases are TGTGCCAGCAGCTTGGCGGGTAATCAGCCCCAGCATTTT. Protein sequence: CASSLAGNQPQHF.

This clone was seen a handful of times. The V call is TRBV18, the J call TRBJ1-6, with D maybe TRBD1 (5 bases). The V end was cut by 2 bases, the J end by 9 bases, with 17 bases between. The CDR3 covers 16 residues. Germline V gives CDR1 KGHSH, CDR2 LQKENI. CDR3 sequence (DNA): TGTGCCAGCTCACCAAACGTGGGGGATAGCGGTTCACCCCTCCACTTT. Translated: CASSPNVGDSGSPLHF.

The V and J genes are TRBV5-1 and TRBJ1-4; D is uncertain. V lost 3 bases and J lost 0, with 9 bases in between. CDR3 length equals 15 residues. Germline assignment: CDR1 SGHRS and CDR2 YFSETQ. This CDR3 is CASSSRGATNEKLFF. The CDR3 bases are TGCGCCAGCAGCTCCCGCGGGGCAACTAATGAAAAACTGTTTTTT.

This clone occurred a few times. This chain joins TRBV6-5 and TRBJ2-7; 7 bases match TRBD2. The V gene end was trimmed by 6 bases and the J gene end by 2 bases; junction bases not matched to a gene: 10. Germline V CDR1 and CDR2: MNHEY, SVGAGI. The CDR3 is 15 residues long. The CDR3 is CASRGREAYTYEQYF. CDR3 DNA sequence: TGTGCCAGCAGGGGCCGGGAGGCCTATACCTACGAGCAGTACTTC.

This clone came up a few times. This chain links TRBV3-1 (or the pseudogene TRBV3-2) with TRBJ2-4; 8 bases are shared with TRBD1. This CDR3 has 17 residues. J lost 2 bases, V lost 5 bases, and 11 bases had no gene match. CDR1 is LGHDT and CDR2 is YNNKEL in the germline V gene (reference sequence). The CDR3 DNA reads as TGTGCCAGCAGCATACATGGACAGGGCGGTACCAAAAACATTCAGTACTTC. The encoded protein is CASSIHGQGGTKNIQYF.

CDR3 loop: CASSTQGATYEQYF. CDR3 nucleotide sequence: TGTGCCAGCAGCACACAGGGGGCAACCTACGAGCAGTACTTC. V and J are TRBV28 and TRBJ2-7, with 9 bases matching TRBD1. The CDR3 is 14 residues long. From germline, CDR1 is MDHEN and CDR2 SYDVKM. V lost 6 bases and J lost 2; bases outside the gene matches: 5.

The chain links TRBV30 to TRBJ2-3; no firm D call. The CDR3 loop spans 11 amino acids. Germline loops: CDR1 GTSNPN, CDR2 SVGIG (reference sequence). The V end lost 3 bases, the J end lost 3 bases, and 4 bases lay between the germline ends. The DNA of the CDR3 is TGTGCCTGGAGGCGGACAGATACGCAGTATTTT. Protein: CAWRRTDTQYF.

V gene TRBV5-5 combines with J gene TRBJ1-2, with a tentative D call TRBD1 (6 bases). V dropped 4 bases and J dropped 2 bases, with 12 bases sitting between them. CDR1 SGHKS and CDR2 YYEKEE come from the germline V gene (reference sequence). This CDR3 comprises 14 residues. This CDR3 reads CASSLRDTNYGYTF. The CDR3 coding sequence is TGTGCCAGCAGCCTCCGGGACACCAACTATGGCTACACCTTC.

This chain links TRBV7-2 with TRBJ2-5; 10 nucleotides agree with TRBD2. J lost 1 base, V lost 5 bases, and 4 bases had no gene match. The germline V gene has CDR1 SGHTA and CDR2 FQGNSA. The CDR3 is made up of 15 amino acids. This CDR3 is CASSTQRGGQETQYF. For the CDR3, the DNA is TGTGCCAGCAGCACCCAGCGGGGGGGCCAAGAGACCCAGTACTTC. Together with reference TRBV7-2 and TRBJ2-5, the CDR3 gives the full variable domain: GAGVSQSPSNKVTEKGKDVELRCDPISGHTALYWYRQSLGQGLEFLIYFQGNSAPDKSGLPSDRFSAERTGGSVSTLTIQRTQQEDSAVYLCASSTQRGGQETQYFGPGTRLLVL.

This clone was seen just once. In DNA form, the CDR3 reads TGTGCCAGCTCACGGACTAGCACAGATACGCAGTATTTT. Translating gives CASSRTSTDTQYF. J is TRBJ2-3 and V is TRBV18; D perhaps matches TRBD2 (5 bases). Germline CDR1 KGHSH, CDR2 LQKENI. The CDR3 is made up of 13 amino acids. The V gene lost 4 bases and the J gene lost 0 bases, with 5 bases spanning the gap.

The gene calls are TRBV18 and TRBJ2-5, with D uncertain. With 5 bases removed from V and 2 bases from J, the gap between germline ends came to 3 bases. CDR1 is KGHSH and CDR2 is LQKENI in the germline V gene. The CDR3 has 11 amino acids. The CDR3 sequence is CASSEQETQYF. CDR3 DNA sequence: TGTGCCAGCTCAGAGCAAGAGACCCAGTACTTC.

The genes are TRBV7-6 and TRBJ2-1; the match to TRBD1 covers 7 bases. The CDR3 extends over 16 amino acids. Germline CDR1 and CDR2: SGHVS and FNYEAQ. The V segment lost 4 bases and the J segment 3 bases; nucleotides outside the gene matches: 9. The CDR3 DNA follows: TGTGCCAGCAGCTCAACCTCGACAGGGTTCTACAATGAGCAGTTCTTC. It translates to CASSSTSTGFYNEQFF.

V and J are TRBV7-2 and TRBJ2-3; TRBD2 agrees at 9 bases. J was trimmed by 5 bases and V by 2 bases; bases with no gene match: 8. From germline, CDR1 is SGHTA and CDR2 FQGNSA. The CDR3 loop spans 16 amino acids. For the CDR3, the DNA is TGTGCCAGCAGCTTACGGCGGGAGGGCCTTGAAGATACGCAGTATTTT. Translating it yields CASSLRREGLEDTQYF.

The chain is built from TRBV12-3 or TRBV12-4 and TRBJ2-7; D uncertain. Trimming shortened V by 5 bases and J by 3 bases, and 8 bases separated the two germline ends. The CDR3 extends over 12 amino acids. This chain's CDR3 is CASSTRHYEQYF. CDR3 nucleotides: TGTGCCAGCAGTACAAGACACTACGAGCAGTACTTC.

The chain carries TRBV11-2 and TRBJ2-2; D perhaps matches TRBD2 (6 bases). V was clipped by 5 bases and J by 6 bases, with 19 bases between them. The CDR3 spans 16 residues. Germline V gene lookup returns CDR1 SGHAT and CDR2 FQNNGV. This CDR3 is CASSPQRRERAGELFF. CDR3 in DNA: TGTGCCAGCAGCCCGCAGAGACGGGAGAGGGCCGGGGAGCTGTTTTTT.

In this sample, this clone turned up many times. The chain carries TRBV25-1 and TRBJ1-5; weak D call: TRBD1 (5 bases). Trimming shortened V by 5 bases and J by 8 bases, and 13 bases separated the two germline ends. The germline gives CDR1 MGHDK, CDR2 SYGVNS. The CDR3 is made up of 13 amino acids. The CDR3 DNA follows: TGTGCCAGCAGTCTCGACAGCGAAGAGCCCCAGCATTTT. It is translated as CASSLDSEEPQHF.

V is TRBV2 and J is TRBJ1-2; a weak D match, TRBD1 (5 bases). CDR3 length: 13 amino acids. The germline V gene encodes CDR1 SNHLY and CDR2 FYNNEI. The V gene lost 1 base and the J gene lost 4 bases, with 7 bases spanning the gap. The CDR3 spells CASSEGQRYGYTF. CDR3 DNA sequence: TGTGCCAGCAGTGAAGGACAGCGCTATGGCTACACCTTC. The variable domain in full, completed from reference TRBV2 and TRBJ1-2, reads EPEVTQTPSHQVTQMGQEVILRCVPISNHLYFYWYRQILGQKVEFLVSFYNNEISEKSEIFDDQFSVERPDGSNFTLKIRSTKLEDSAMYFCASSEGQRYGYTFGSGTRLTVV.

The chain uses TRBV28 and TRBJ1-2; unclear D gene. CDR3 length equals 15 residues. Looked up from germline, CDR1 is MDHEN and CDR2 is SYDVKM. The V end lost 2 bases, the J end lost 0 bases, and 10 bases lay between the germline ends. The chain's CDR3 is CASSLSTGANYGYTF. The CDR3 region has the DNA TGTGCCAGCAGTTTAAGTACGGGAGCTAACTATGGCTACACCTTC.